These 17 T cell receptor beta chains were all obtained from the same sample, sequenced in a study of cytomegalovirus exposure and HLA in healthy donors. The assay was immunoSEQ multiplex PCR, and TCRdb's table has in-frame clones only and misses some. The table shows about 63,000 clones, with 89% occurring only once. Sequenced sample: PBMCs. The receptors were sampled from a woman aged 18 to 35 in good health and CMV-seronegative.

The V and J genes are TRBV5-5 and TRBJ1-2; perhaps TRBD1 as D (6 bases). The germline V gene has CDR1 SGHKS and CDR2 YYEKEE (reference sequence). Trimming left V 4 bases short and J 1 base short, with 17 bases between. The CDR3 is 16 residues long. This CDR3 reads CASSHKQGRDNYGYTF. The CDR3 DNA reads as TGTGCCAGCAGCCACAAACAGGGTCGGGATAACTATGGCTACACCTTC.

This clone has a single count. The chain couples TRBV4-2 to TRBJ2-7; D perhaps matches TRBD1 (5 bases). Germline CDR1 reads LGHNA; CDR2 reads YNFKEQ. The CDR3 is 14 residues long. The V end was cut by 2 bases, the J end by 0 bases, with 8 bases between. The CDR3 is CASSQPDSSYEQYF. CDR3 in DNA: TGTGCCAGCAGCCAACCAGACAGCTCCTACGAGCAGTACTTC.

This clone is a singleton in its sample. The gene calls are TRBV11-3 and TRBJ1-1; possibly TRBD1 for D (6 bases). Looked up from germline, CDR1 is SGHNT and CDR2 is YENEEA. CDR3 length: 13 residues. V was shortened by 1 base and J by 4 bases, with 7 bases between the two germline ends. The CDR3 sequence: CASSLVQGTEAFF. CDR3 coding DNA: TGTGCCAGCAGCTTAGTACAGGGCACTGAAGCTTTCTTT.

The genes are TRBV30 and TRBJ1-2; D gene uncertain. Trimming cost V 4 bases and J 2 bases, with 11 bases left between them. From germline, CDR1 is GTSNPN and CDR2 SVGIG (reference sequence). The CDR3 runs to 13 residues. The DNA for the CDR3 is TGTGCCTGGACCCGGGGTCTCAACTATGGCTACACCTTC. Its translation: CAWTRGLNYGYTF.

V usage is TRBV27 and J usage is TRBJ2-5; D gene uncertain. Germline V gene data show CDR1 as MNHEY and CDR2 as SMNVEV (reference sequence). CDR3 length equals 14 residues. The ends were cut back, 6 bases at V and 5 bases at J, with 16 bases in the middle. CDR3 in amino acids: CASSALDTRETQYF. CDR3 coding DNA: TGTGCCAGCAGCGCCCTCGACACCCGCGAGACCCAGTACTTC.

The gene calls are TRBV28 and TRBJ2-5, with a tentative D call TRBD2 (6 bases). The CDR3 runs to 18 residues. CDR1 and CDR2 (germline): MDHEN, SYDVKM. The V end was cut by 6 bases, the J end by 2 bases, with 25 bases between. The CDR3 sequence is CASRGSVLAQALQETQYF. Here the CDR3 DNA reads TGTGCCAGCAGGGGGTCTGTCCTAGCGCAAGCTCTACAAGAGACCCAGTACTTC.

The CDR3 protein is CASSQGTRASTDTQYF. The CDR3 coding sequence is TGTGCCAGCAGCCAGGGGACTAGGGCTAGCACAGATACGCAGTATTTT. V and J are TRBV4-2 and TRBJ2-3; 8 bases align to TRBD2. This CDR3 has 16 residues. After removal of 3 bases from V and 0 bases from J, the junction contained 5 bases not matched to a gene. Per the germline V gene, CDR1 is LGHNA and CDR2 is YNFKEQ.

The chain recombines TRBV2 with TRBJ2-4; D possibly corresponds to TRBD1 (5 bases). Germline V gives CDR1 SNHLY, CDR2 FYNNEI. This CDR3 spans 19 amino acids. V gave up 6 bases and J gave up 0 bases, with 24 bases separating them. DNA of the CDR3: TGTGCCAGCAGCCCGAATTGGGGCCGATCTCCAATAGCCAAAAACATTCAGTACTTC. Translating gives CASSPNWGRSPIAKNIQYF.

This chain uses TRBV28 with TRBJ1-4; a possible D gene is TRBD1 (6 bases). Trimming left V 6 bases short and J 1 base short, with 9 bases between. From germline, CDR1 is MDHEN and CDR2 SYDVKM. This CDR3 has 14 residues. This CDR3 reads CASRGGETNEKLFF. The CDR3 nucleotides are TGTGCCAGCAGAGGGGGGGAAACTAATGAAAAACTGTTTTTT.

Only one count was recorded for this clone. The J gene is TRBJ2-5, the V gene TRBV14, with a weak D call TRBD2 (5 bases). CDR1 is SGHDN and CDR2 is FVKESK in the germline V gene. The CDR3 loop spans 12 amino acids. Trimming left V 3 bases short and J 7 bases short, with 9 bases between. Here the CDR3 DNA reads TGTGCCAGCAGCCAGAGGGTCGGGACCCAGTACTTC. This gives the protein CASSQRVGTQYF.

The chain combines TRBV7-8 with TRBJ2-3; D perhaps matches TRBD1 (6 bases). The CDR3 spans 13 residues. In germline, CDR1 is SGHVS, CDR2 FQNEAQ. V was clipped by 6 bases and J by 9 bases, with 16 bases between them. CDR3 region: CASREGTGRTQYF. As DNA, the CDR3 is TGTGCCAGCAGAGAAGGCACAGGGAGAACGCAGTATTTT. Looking up the rest from reference TRBV7-8 and TRBJ2-3 gives the full variable domain: GAGVSQSPRYKVAKRGQDVALRCDPISGHVSLFWYQQALGQGPEFLTYFQNEAQLDKSGLPSDRFFAERPEGSVSTLKIQRTQQEDSAVYLCASREGTGRTQYFGPGTRLTVL.

This clone was observed a few times. The genes are TRBV7-9 and TRBJ2-7, with D hard to call. CDR3 length: 14 residues. V shed 6 bases and J shed 8 bases, with 20 bases lying between them. Germline CDR1 is SEHNR and CDR2 is FQNEAQ (reference sequence). The CDR3 loop reads CASSSQDTPSQQYF. In DNA, the CDR3 is TGTGCCAGCAGTTCTCAGGATACCCCCTCCCAGCAGTACTTC.

The chain has TRBV28 and TRBJ1-5; the match to TRBD1 covers 8 bases. J was trimmed by 4 bases and V by 5 bases; bases with no gene match: 10. This CDR3 contains 16 residues. CDR1 and CDR2 from the germline V gene are MDHEN and SYDVKM. The CDR3 DNA reads as TGTGCCAGCAGTCCCTCCCGGACAGGGAAGAATCAGCCCCAGCATTTT. Protein product: CASSPSRTGKNQPQHF.

This clone was observed a handful of times. CDR3 residues: CASLKAGQGNEKLFF. DNA for the CDR3: TGTGCCAGTCTCAAGGCGGGACAGGGGAATGAAAAACTGTTTTTT. V usage is TRBV19 and J usage is TRBJ1-4, with 10 bases lining up with TRBD1. Looked up from germline, CDR1 is LNHDA and CDR2 is SQIVND (reference sequence). CDR3 length: 15 amino acids. J gave up 5 bases and V 8 bases, and 8 bases lay outside the gene matches.

The gene calls are TRBV5-1 and TRBJ2-3; tentative D call: TRBD2 (5 bases). The germline CDR1 and CDR2 sequences are SGHRS and YFSETQ. The V and J ends lost 2 bases and 1 base respectively, with 14 bases between them. The CDR3 totals 16 residues. The CDR3 here is CASSFGESARTDTQYF. CDR3 in DNA: TGCGCCAGCAGCTTTGGGGAGTCTGCGCGCACAGATACGCAGTATTTT.

The chain has TRBV28 and TRBJ2-3; D is perhaps TRBD1 (7 bases). The ends were cut back, 2 bases at V and 4 bases at J, with 19 bases in the middle. In germline, CDR1 is MDHEN, CDR2 SYDVKM. The CDR3 totals 17 residues. The CDR3 sequence: CASSLNLSEGASDTQYF. The CDR3 DNA reads TGTGCCAGCAGTTTAAATTTGTCGGAGGGGGCATCAGATACGCAGTATTTT.

This rearrangement joins TRBV28 to TRBJ2-7; 12 nucleotides align to TRBD2. J was trimmed by 7 bases and V by 3 bases; bases with no gene match: 4. CDR3 length equals 14 residues. Germline values: CDR1 MDHEN, CDR2 SYDVKM. The CDR3 loop reads CASSFRTSGDEQYF. DNA for the CDR3: TGTGCCAGCAGTTTTCGGACTAGCGGGGATGAGCAGTACTTC. Full variable domain (outside the CDR3, taken from reference TRBV28 and TRBJ2-7): DVKVTQSSRYLVKRTGEKVFLECVQDMDHENMFWYRQDPGLGLRLIYFSYDVKMKEKGDIPEGYSVSREKKERFSLILESASTNQTSMYLCASSFRTSGDEQYFGPGTRLTVT.